The text below deals with one T cell receptor beta chain. V dropped 0 bases and J dropped 8 bases, with 9 bases sitting between them. CDR3 length: 13 amino acids. Germline CDR1 and CDR2: SGDLS and YYNGEE. This sample is part of a study of blood T cell repertoires in COVID-19. TCRdb's copy holds only in-frame clones and misses some; the assay was immunoSEQ multiplex PCR. The sample includes under 300,000 clones, 88% of them seen just once. Specimen: PBMCs or T cells enriched from blood (not recorded which). The receptor's source is a woman between 45 and 65 years old who had recovered from COVID-19. The chain has TRBV9 and TRBJ2-1, with no clear D. Here the CDR3 DNA reads TGTGCCAGCAGCGTAGAAGTAAGAGATGAGCAGTTCTTC. Its protein is CASSVEVRDEQFF. Based on the CDR3 plus reference TRBV9 and TRBJ2-1, the full variable domain is DSGVTQTPKHLITATGQRVTLRCSPRSGDLSVYWYQQSLDQGLQFLIQYYNGEERAKGNILERFSAQQFPDLHSELNLSSLELGDSALYFCASSVEVRDEQFFGPGTRLTVL.